This TCR beta chain was recovered during a study of cytomegalovirus exposure and HLA in healthy donors. Amplification used 60 Vbeta primers and 13 Jbeta primers. Assay used: immunoSEQ multiplex PCR; TCRdb lists only in-frame clones, some missing. The sample consists of about 150,000 clones, around 79% of them appearing once. The length of the CDR3 is 15 residues. Germline CDR1 and CDR2: MDHEN and SYDVKM. Trimming pared 5 bases from V and 4 bases from J, leaving 15 bases between. The receptor was derived from a human donor in good health. What was sequenced was PBMCs. The J gene is TRBJ2-1, the V gene TRBV28; tentatively, D is TRBD1 (5 bases). CDR3 DNA sequence: TGTGCCAGCAGTATCGTTAGGGGCGCATACAATGAGCAGTTCTTC. This gives the protein CASSIVRGAYNEQFF.